Below are 5 T cell receptor beta chains sequenced from a single sample in a study of blood T cell repertoires in COVID-19. Assay used: immunoSEQ multiplex PCR; TCRdb lists only in-frame clones, some missing. The sample lists some 90,000 clones, 80% occurring once. Sequencing input: peripheral blood. Receptors were obtained from a woman aged 70-85 years with acute or convalescent COVID-19.

The chain employs TRBV2 and TRBJ1-3; 7 bases map to TRBD1. J lost 6 bases, V lost 8 bases, and 4 bases had no gene match. CDR1 and CDR2 (germline): SNHLY, FYNNEI. The CDR3 covers 12 residues. This chain's CDR3 is CASGTVENTIYF. The CDR3 DNA is TGTGCCAGCGGGACAGTGGAAAACACCATATATTTT.

The rearrangement links TRBV11-3 to TRBJ2-1; 8 bases are a match to TRBD2. From germline, CDR1 is SGHNT and CDR2 YENEEA. This CDR3 contains 19 residues. V shed 4 bases, J shed 9 bases, and the junction held 23 bases outside the gene matches. CDR3 loop: CASSSQPGGSGRTTGEQFF. The CDR3 DNA reads TGTGCCAGCAGCTCGCAACCGGGGGGAAGCGGGAGAACCACCGGTGAGCAGTTCTTC.

The rearrangement joins TRBV6-5 to TRBJ1-6; 7 bases agree with TRBD1. The CDR3 extends over 14 amino acids. V was pared by 4 bases and J by 9 bases, with 6 bases of the junction left unmatched. Germline V gives CDR1 MNHEY, CDR2 SVGAGI. CDR3 coding DNA: TGTGCCAGCAGTTCCCGACAGGGTTTTTCACCCCTCCACTTT. Amino acids: CASSSRQGFSPLHF.

The genes are TRBV15 and TRBJ2-1, with 10 bases identical to TRBD1. The CDR3 is made up of 15 amino acids. Trimming removed 3 bases from V and 8 bases from J; junction bases left unmatched: 7. Germline assignment: CDR1 LNHNV and CDR2 YYDKDF (reference sequence). CDR3 region: CATSRTGGAIDEQFF. CDR3 DNA: TGTGCCACCAGCAGGACAGGGGGCGCGATCGATGAGCAGTTCTTC.

V gene TRBV21-1 combines with J gene TRBJ1-1; the table calls TRBD1, which could not be checked here. TRBV21-1 is shown as a pseudogene. The CDR3 consists of 15 residues. The CDR3 region is CASSPSDRLNTEAFF. The CDR3 DNA reads as TGTGCCAGCAGCCCCTCCGACAGACTGAACACTGAAGCTTTCTTT.